The TCR beta chain described here comes from a study of cytomegalovirus exposure and HLA in healthy donors. This clone is a singleton in its sample. What it binds is not known. Regarding the study as a whole: Prior analysis indicated that the majority of TCR beta V segments exhibited productivity approximately 87% or approximately 30% of the time. Most TCR sequences were rare, but some public TCRs occurred in many donors.

The PCR had 60 Vbeta and 13 Jbeta primers. Produced via immunoSEQ multiplex PCR; TCRdb's table is partial and in-frame only. The data show 200,000 to 250,000 clones, over 75% seen once. The CDR3 loop spans 16 amino acids. Germline V lookup: CDR1 MDHEN, CDR2 SYDVKM. With V trimmed by 4 bases and J by 7 bases, 10 bases remained unmatched. Sequenced material: PBMCs. The rearrangement uses TRBV28 and TRBJ1-5; 10 bases are a match to TRBD1. This receptor was identified in a human donor in good health. The CDR3 DNA follows: TGTGCCAGCAGTTCACCGGGACAGGGGTCTCGGCAGCCCCAGCATTTT. This sequence encodes CASSSPGQGSRQPQHF.